These 29 T cell receptor beta chains were all obtained from the same sample, sequenced in a study of CD4 T cells in relation to SARS-CoV-2 and coronaviruses. Generated by immunoSEQ multiplex PCR, the TCRdb table keeps only in-frame clones and is missing some. The data contain some 26,000 clones, 73% of them singletons. No cognate antigen is known for these TCRs. CD4+ T cells from unexposed donors were obtained before the COVID-19 pandemic (2011-2018). After approximately ten days of culture, CD4+ T cells were isolated. The sample consisted of CD4+ T cells from PBMCs, cultured in vitro. The receptors were gathered from a human donor in good health.

The rearrangement joins TRBV27 to TRBJ2-1; 8 positions match TRBD2. V lost 5 bases and J lost 4; bases outside the gene matches: 10. CDR1 and CDR2 from the germline V gene are MNHEY and SMNVEV (reference sequence). CDR3 length: 16 amino acids. As DNA, the CDR3 is TGTGCCAGCAGTCCCCCGGGACTAGTGGTTTACAATGAGCAGTTCTTC. It encodes CASSPPGLVVYNEQFF.

The chain is built from TRBV28 and TRBJ2-1; D is undetermined. The V and J ends lost 3 bases and 7 bases respectively, with 13 bases between them. The CDR3 sequence is 14 residues long. Germline V lookup: CDR1 MDHEN, CDR2 SYDVKM. CDR3 nucleotides: TGTGCCAGCAGTTTTTGGTCAGACACGAATGAGCAGTTCTTC. It encodes CASSFWSDTNEQFF.

The rearrangement uses TRBV19 and TRBJ1-4; D gene unclear. The CDR3 runs to 14 residues. CDR1 LNHDA and CDR2 SQIVND come from the germline V gene (reference sequence). V was cut by 3 bases and J by 4 bases, with 9 bases left in between. DNA for the CDR3: TGTGCCAGTAGTATTGGAGGGTTTAATGAAAAACTGTTTTTT. It translates to CASSIGGFNEKLFF.

The rearrangement links TRBV12-3 or TRBV12-4 to TRBJ2-1, with D hard to call. V lost 1 base and J lost 9, with 10 bases in between. The CDR3 totals 13 residues. CDR3 sequence reads: CASSLGLDGEQFF. CDR3 in DNA: TGTGCCAGCAGTTTAGGGCTAGATGGTGAGCAGTTCTTC.

V usage is TRBV10-1 and J usage is TRBJ2-1, with TRBD1 as a possible D gene (6 bases). The V and J ends lost 6 bases and 10 bases respectively, with 19 bases between them. The CDR3 length is 14 residues. CDR1 and CDR2 (germline): WNHNN, SYGVQD (reference sequence). The CDR3 DNA sequence: TGCGCCAGCAGCCCACAGGGTTCCGACATCGAGCAGTTCTTC. Amino acids: CASSPQGSDIEQFF.

V gene TRBV2 combines with J gene TRBJ1-1; D might be TRBD1 (6 bases). The CDR3 has 13 residues. The V end was cut by 2 bases, the J end by 7 bases, with 11 bases between. Germline CDR1 reads SNHLY; CDR2 reads FYNNEI. CDR3 DNA: TGTGCCAGCAGTGAACTGCAGGGGATTGAAGCTTTCTTT. This sequence encodes CASSELQGIEAFF.

This rearrangement joins TRBV30 to TRBJ2-3; D is ambiguous. CDR3 length equals 11 residues. CDR1 and CDR2 (germline): GTSNPN, SVGIG (reference sequence). Between the trimmed V and J ends, which lost 5 bases and 6 bases, there was a span of 9 bases. The CDR3 loop reads CAWDISDTQYF. CDR3 coding DNA: TGTGCCTGGGACATTTCTGATACGCAGTATTTT.

This clone is judged large (0.1 to 1%). V gene TRBV11-2 combines with J gene TRBJ2-1; tentatively, D is TRBD1 or TRBD2 (5 bases each). The germline gives CDR1 SGHAT, CDR2 FQNNGV. Trimming took 5 bases from V and 6 from J, leaving 20 bases between them. The CDR3 has 16 residues. CDR3: CASSPMGLARGNEQFF. The CDR3 coding sequence is TGTGCCAGCAGCCCGATGGGGCTAGCCCGGGGCAATGAGCAGTTCTTC.

The chain couples TRBV28 to TRBJ2-1, with 9 bases lining up with TRBD2. The V and J ends lost 2 bases and 0 bases, in that order; junction bases with no gene match: 2. Germline CDR1 reads MDHEN; CDR2 reads SYDVKM. The CDR3 consists of 16 residues. The DNA for the CDR3 is TGTGCCAGCAGTTTACCTAGCGGGATCTCCTACAATGAGCAGTTCTTC. Translation: CASSLPSGISYNEQFF.

V is TRBV5-1 and J is TRBJ2-7, with TRBD2 matching 14 bases. V was pared by 4 bases and J by 5 bases, with 5 bases of the junction left unmatched. Germline V gives CDR1 SGHRS, CDR2 YFSETQ. This CDR3 is 15 amino acids long. CDR3 bases: TGCGCCAGCAGCCTTGGGACTAGCGGGAGAGACGAGCAGTACTTC. Residues: CASSLGTSGRDEQYF.

V is TRBV9 and J is TRBJ2-4; TRBD1 or TRBD2 may be the D gene (5 bases each). V was shortened by 2 bases and J by 4 bases, with 10 bases between the two germline ends. In germline, CDR1 is SGDLS, CDR2 YYNGEE. The CDR3 is 14 residues long. The CDR3: CASSVRETKNIQYF. DNA of the CDR3: TGTGCCAGCAGCGTCAGGGAGACAAAAAACATTCAGTACTTC.

The DNA for the CDR3 is TGTGCCAGCAGCCAAGATAGTACTCAGCCCCAGCATTTT. Residues: CASSQDSTQPQHF. The chain couples TRBV3-1 (or the pseudogene TRBV3-2) to TRBJ1-5; D gene uncertain. This CDR3 spans 13 amino acids. Germline V gives CDR1 LGHDT, CDR2 YNNKEL (reference sequence). V was shortened by 0 bases and J by 6 bases, with 6 bases between the two germline ends.

CDR3 in amino acids: CASSWRPEQETRIDTQYF. CDR3 sequence (DNA): TGCGCCAGCAGCTGGCGCCCCGAACAGGAGACCAGGATTGATACGCAGTATTTT. The V call is TRBV5-1, the J call TRBJ2-3, with a tentative D call TRBD1 (5 bases). V was trimmed by 3 bases and J by 6 bases, leaving 26 bases between them. There are 18 residues in the CDR3. From germline, CDR1 is SGHRS and CDR2 YFSETQ.

The rearrangement joins TRBV19 to TRBJ2-3; 13 nucleotides line up with TRBD2. The CDR3 length is 15 residues. The junction had 3 bases not matched to a gene; V was cut back by 5 bases and J by 4 bases. Germline V gives CDR1 LNHDA, CDR2 SQIVND (reference sequence). In DNA, the CDR3 is TGTGCCAGTAGTGGACTAGCGGGAGTAGCAGATACGCAGTATTTT. This translates into CASSGLAGVADTQYF.

The chain couples TRBV7-9 to TRBJ1-2, with no clear D. The germline V gene has CDR1 SEHNR and CDR2 FQNEAQ (reference sequence). CDR3 length: 12 amino acids. Between the trimmed V and J ends, which lost 5 bases and 4 bases, there was a span of 8 bases. The CDR3 nucleotides read TGTGCCAGCAGCCCGGACGGCTATGGCTACACCTTC. It yields the protein CASSPDGYGYTF.

The rearrangement joins TRBV12-3 or TRBV12-4 to TRBJ2-3; no clear D gene. This CDR3 is built from 10 residues. V shed 10 bases and J shed 4 bases, with 6 bases lying between them. CDR3 residues: CANEPDTQYF. For the CDR3, the DNA is TGTGCCAACGAACCAGATACGCAGTATTTT.

This clone turned up a few times. The chain links TRBV5-8 to TRBJ1-2; no firm D call. CDR3 length: 13 amino acids. Trimming shortened V by 0 bases and J by 4 bases, and 7 bases separated the two germline ends. CDR1 and CDR2 from the germline V gene are SGHTS and YDEGEE. In DNA, the CDR3 is TGTGCCAGCAGCTTGGACGGCCCCTATGGCTACACCTTC. It yields the protein CASSLDGPYGYTF.

The CDR3 DNA is TGCACCGTAGGGGCAGACACTGAAGCTTTCTTT. Protein: CTVGADTEAFF. This chain joins TRBV29-1 and TRBJ1-1, with D perhaps matching TRBD1 (5 bases). The CDR3 loop spans 11 amino acids. The germline V gene encodes CDR1 SQVTM and CDR2 ANQGSEA. Drawing the rest from reference TRBV29-1 and TRBJ1-1, the complete variable domain is SAVISQKPSRDICQRGTSLTIQCQVDSQVTMMFWYRQQPGQSLTLIATANQGSEATYESGFVIDKFPISRPNLTFSTLTVSNMSPEDSSIYLCTVGADTEAFFGQGTRLTVV.

Only a few counts were recorded for this clone. The chain joins TRBV7-9 to TRBJ1-4, with 10 bases identical to TRBD1. This CDR3 spans 15 amino acids. The ends lost 10 bases at V and 7 bases at J; junction bases unmatched: 12. The germline V gene encodes CDR1 SEHNR and CDR2 FQNEAQ (reference sequence). The CDR3 reads CATSLSGQGSEKLFF. The DNA for the CDR3 is TGTGCCACCTCGCTCTCGGGACAGGGGAGTGAAAAACTGTTTTTT. Full variable domain (outside the CDR3, taken from reference TRBV7-9 and TRBJ1-4): DTGVSQNPRHKITKRGQNVTFRCDPISEHNRLYWYRQTLGQGPEFLTYFQNEAQLEKSRLLSDRFSAERPKGSFSTLEIQRTEQGDSAMYLCATSLSGQGSEKLFFGSGTQLSVL.

This clone has just a few counts. This chain joins TRBV27 and TRBJ1-3, with a weak D call TRBD1 (5 bases). There are 16 residues in the CDR3. Trimming cost V 6 bases and J 0 bases, with 15 bases left between them. CDR1 MNHEY and CDR2 SMNVEV come from the germline V gene (reference sequence). CDR3 loop: CASRDSGLFSGNTIYF. The CDR3 coding sequence is TGTGCCAGCAGGGACTCGGGGCTCTTCTCTGGAAACACCATATATTTT.

This rearrangement joins TRBV19 to TRBJ1-2; 7 nucleotides match TRBD1. The germline V gene has CDR1 LNHDA and CDR2 SQIVND (reference sequence). With 6 bases clipped from V and 4 bases from J, the junction kept 5 bases outside the gene matches. This CDR3 has 13 residues. The CDR3 DNA is TGTGCCAGTAGAGCGGACAGGTCCTATGGCTACACCTTC. Translating it yields CASRADRSYGYTF.

This rearrangement joins TRBV6-2 or TRBV6-3 to TRBJ2-7; TRBD2 might be the D (5 bases). The CDR3 runs 19 residues. Trimming took off 5 bases at V and 3 bases at J, with 29 bases between the two ends. Germline CDR1 MNHEY, CDR2 SVGEGT. This CDR3 reads CASSTWTGKDPPSHYEQYF. The CDR3, as DNA: TGTGCCAGCAGTACCTGGACGGGGAAGGATCCGCCTAGTCACTACGAGCAGTACTTC.

The rearrangement uses TRBV11-1 and TRBJ2-7; a weak D match, TRBD1 (5 bases). This CDR3 has 15 amino acids. Trimming took 0 bases from V and 2 from J, leaving 11 bases between them. The germline CDR1 and CDR2 sequences are SGHAT and FQDESV (reference sequence). The chain's CDR3 is CASSLAPDITYEQYF. The CDR3 DNA is TGTGCCAGCAGCTTAGCTCCGGACATCACCTACGAGCAGTACTTC.

This clone was picked up one time. The junction shows a germline mismatch at one end, possibly a read error. The chain employs TRBV6-5 and TRBJ2-7; 7 nucleotides agree with TRBD1. Germline V gives CDR1 MNHEY, CDR2 SVGAGI. There are 13 residues in the CDR3. CDR3 loop: CATSRTGSHEQYF. The DNA of the CDR3 is TGTGCCACCTCTAGGACAGGCTCCCACGAGCAGTACTTC.

The chain carries TRBV6-5 and TRBJ2-7; TRBD2 is a possible D gene (5 bases). The CDR3 covers 16 residues. The V end was cut by 2 bases, the J end by 0 bases, with 14 bases between. Germline lookup yields CDR1 MNHEY and CDR2 SVGAGI. The CDR3 loop is CASSYRTGGFSYEQYF. The DNA of the CDR3 is TGTGCCAGCAGTTACCGCACTGGCGGGTTCTCCTACGAGCAGTACTTC.

This chain uses TRBV12-3 or TRBV12-4 with TRBJ1-5; D not certain. Deletions cut 9 bases from V and 7 bases from J, with 16 bases between. There are 13 residues in the CDR3. The CDR3 DNA is TGTGCCAGTGGATACTCCGGGCTACAGCCCCAGCATTTT. It translates to CASGYSGLQPQHF.

This rearrangement joins TRBV9 to TRBJ2-2; D could derive from TRBD1 or TRBD2 (6 bases each). Germline lookup yields CDR1 SGDLS and CDR2 YYNGEE. This CDR3 has 16 amino acids. Between the trimmed V and J ends, which lost 1 base and 7 bases, there was a span of 17 bases. For the CDR3, the DNA is TGTGCCAGCAGCGTATGGGACTCCCTCAGGGGCGGGGAGCTGTTTTTT. This codes for CASSVWDSLRGGELFF.

This chain uses TRBV3-1 (or the pseudogene TRBV3-2) with TRBJ1-4; no clear D gene. Germline CDR1 and CDR2: LGHDT and YNNKEL (reference sequence). Between the trimmed V and J ends, which lost 4 bases and 5 bases, there was a span of 11 bases. The CDR3 sequence is 14 residues long. CDR3 DNA sequence: TGTGCCAGCAGCCTTTCGAGTTTAAATGAAAAACTGTTTTTT. Its translation is CASSLSSLNEKLFF.

This clone was found once. This rearrangement joins TRBV5-1 to TRBJ2-1, with 8 bases identical to TRBD2. CDR1 and CDR2 from the germline V gene are SGHRS and YFSETQ. The CDR3 totals 20 residues. The V and J ends lost 3 bases and 1 base, in that order; junction bases with no gene match: 18. As DNA, the CDR3 is TGCGCCAGCAGCTCCCCTGCCGGGAGGGCCCAACCCCTTTCCTACAATGAGCAGTTCTTC. Residues: CASSSPAGRAQPLSYNEQFF.